Sequencing of this T cell receptor (beta chain) was carried out in a study of T cell repertoires in cytomegalovirus infection. Study context: HLA-B-restricted CMV epitopes that are well studied were used alongside recently identified HLA-C-restricted ones. Public TCR beta signatures marked donors with CMV infection and the matching HLA.

V was pared by 5 bases and J by 12 bases, with 26 bases between. CDR3 length: 16 amino acids. Germline CDR1 reads SEHNR; CDR2 reads FQNEAQ (reference sequence). This clonotype was seen only a few times. Its antigen is still unknown. TCRdb reanalysed the reads using MiXCR and keeps one entry per CDR3 protein. The sample includes hundreds of thousands of distinct CDR3 sequences, 40% to 50% of them seen just once. General study findings and limits: HLA-C-restricted CMV clonotypes gave the most frequent clonotype in two of eight donors. Adding up the frequency of public TCR beta families identified people who carried CMV plus the relevant HLA.

The sequences come from cultured PBMCs, collected from culture after CMV antigen stimulation. V usage is TRBV7-9 and J usage is TRBJ2-1, with TRBD2 as a possible D gene (5 bases). The clonotype originates from a human donor in good health (CMV status not recorded). Some clones in this sample may be carry-over from other donors' samples. The CDR3 DNA sequence: TGTGCCAGCAGCACACATACGCGGGCTCCCCCGCAGAGGCAGTTCTTC. Translation: CASSTHTRAPPQRQFF.